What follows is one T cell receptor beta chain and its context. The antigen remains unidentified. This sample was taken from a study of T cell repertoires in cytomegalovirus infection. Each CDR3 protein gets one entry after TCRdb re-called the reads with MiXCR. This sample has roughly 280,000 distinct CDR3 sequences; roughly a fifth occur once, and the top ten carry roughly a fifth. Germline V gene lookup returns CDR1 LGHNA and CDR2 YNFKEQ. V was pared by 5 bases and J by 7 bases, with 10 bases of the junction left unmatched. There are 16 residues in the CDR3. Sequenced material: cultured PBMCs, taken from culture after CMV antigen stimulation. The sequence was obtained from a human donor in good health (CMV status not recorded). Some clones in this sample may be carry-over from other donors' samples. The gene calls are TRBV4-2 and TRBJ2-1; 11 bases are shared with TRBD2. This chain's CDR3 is CASSATGLAAFNEQFF. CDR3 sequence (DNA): TGTGCCAGCAGCGCGACGGGACTAGCGGCTTTTAATGAGCAGTTCTTC.